This T cell receptor (beta chain) stems from a study of cytomegalovirus exposure and HLA in healthy donors. Study-level findings and limits: Relative to the roughly 640-donor mean, N-insertions were reportedly fewer in an Asian-associated ancestry cluster in a later analysis.

The PCR ran on 60 Vbeta and 13 Jbeta primers. The table came from immunoSEQ multiplex PCR; TCRdb's copy has only in-frame clones and leaves some out. The data contain 100,000 to 150,000 clones, just under 80% of them singletons. As for this clone: The antigen is undetermined.

CDR1 is DFQATT, CDR2 SNEGSKA, per germline (reference sequence). Trimming cost V 6 bases and J 11 bases; bases outside gene matches: 6. This CDR3 is 11 amino acids long. V is TRBV20-1 and J is TRBJ1-4, with 7 bases matching TRBD1. Sequencing was done on a sample of PBMCs. The source of this sequence is a woman in her thirties or forties in good health and CMV-seronegative. The CDR3 protein is CSASPGGKLFF. CDR3 bases: TGCAGTGCGAGCCCAGGGGGGAAACTGTTTTTT.